This T cell receptor beta chain was recorded in a study of PD-1 blockade in classical Hodgkin lymphoma. Profiled with immunoSEQ multiplex PCR; TCRdb holds only in-frame clones, not every one. This sample has 7,300 or so clones, with roughly 80% found just once. Study results and caveats: Unlike CD8+ TCR diversity, which did not rise significantly by C4D1, CD4+ TCR diversity did. Prior to therapy, complete responders displayed diversity much like that of newly diagnosed patients. When set against healthy donors, newly diagnosed patients were reported to show lower baseline TCR diversity. Patients who began taking nivolumab under 1 year after ASCT were left out.

Germline V lookup: CDR1 MNHEY, CDR2 SMNVEV (reference sequence). The CDR3 is 16 amino acids. V gave up 5 bases and J gave up 5 bases; unmatched junction bases: 7. Turning to this clone: Its matching antigen is unknown.

This sample's time point: cycle 4 day 1 (C4D1), after five to seven weeks of nivolumab. In every patient, relapse followed autologous stem cell transplantation, while exposure to brentuximab vedotin differed. The sequence was collected from a human donor with classical Hodgkin lymphoma. The chain carries TRBV27 and TRBJ2-5; 14 nucleotides line up with TRBD2. This material consisted of peripheral blood mononuclear cells (PBMCs), taken before the fourth cycle of nivolumab. The CDR3 protein is CASSPRLAGGLETQYF. For the CDR3, the DNA is TGTGCCAGCAGTCCCCGACTAGCGGGGGGGCTCGAGACCCAGTACTTC.